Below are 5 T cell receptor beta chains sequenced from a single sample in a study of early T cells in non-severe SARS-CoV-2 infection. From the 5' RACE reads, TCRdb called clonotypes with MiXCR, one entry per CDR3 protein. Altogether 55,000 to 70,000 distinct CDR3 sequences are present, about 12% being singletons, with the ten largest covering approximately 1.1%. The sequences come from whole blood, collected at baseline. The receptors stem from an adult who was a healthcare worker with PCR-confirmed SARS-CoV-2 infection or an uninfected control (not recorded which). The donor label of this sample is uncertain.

CDR3 residues: CASRETDNYNSPLHF. CDR3 nucleotide sequence: TGTGCCAGCAGAGAGACCGATAACTATAATTCACCCCTCCACTTT. The rearrangement joins TRBV2 to TRBJ1-6; D is unresolved. Between the trimmed V and J ends, which lost 6 bases and 3 bases, there was a span of 12 bases. This CDR3 spans 15 amino acids. CDR1 is SNHLY and CDR2 is FYNNEI in the germline V gene.

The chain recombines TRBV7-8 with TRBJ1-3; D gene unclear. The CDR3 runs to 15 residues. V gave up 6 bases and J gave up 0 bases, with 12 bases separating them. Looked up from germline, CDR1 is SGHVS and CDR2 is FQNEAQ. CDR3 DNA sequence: TGTGCCAGCAGACCCGGACGGGCCTCTGGAAACACCATATATTTT. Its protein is CASRPGRASGNTIYF.

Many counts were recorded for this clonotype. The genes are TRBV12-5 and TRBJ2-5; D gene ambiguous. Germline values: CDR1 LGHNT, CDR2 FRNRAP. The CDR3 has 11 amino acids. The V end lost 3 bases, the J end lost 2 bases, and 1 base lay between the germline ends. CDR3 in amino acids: CASGLQETQYF. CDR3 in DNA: TGTGCTAGTGGTTTACAAGAGACCCAGTACTTC.

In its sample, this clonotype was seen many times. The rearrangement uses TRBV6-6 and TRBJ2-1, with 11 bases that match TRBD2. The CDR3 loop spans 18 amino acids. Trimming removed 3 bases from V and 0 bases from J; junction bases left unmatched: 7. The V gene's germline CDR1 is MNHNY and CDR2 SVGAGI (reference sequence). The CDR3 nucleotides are TGTGCCAGCAGTTATACTAGCGGGGGTACGAGCTCCTACAATGAGCAGTTCTTC. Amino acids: CASSYTSGGTSSYNEQFF.

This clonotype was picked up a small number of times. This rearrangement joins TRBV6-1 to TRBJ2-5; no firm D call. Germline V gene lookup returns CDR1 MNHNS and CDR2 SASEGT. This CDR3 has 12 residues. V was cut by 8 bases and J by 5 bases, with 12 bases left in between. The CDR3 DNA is TGTGCCAGCCACCCCATTTTGGAGACCCAGTACTTC. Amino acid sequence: CASHPILETQYF.